These 30 T cell receptor beta chains were sequenced from one sample in a study of blood T cell repertoires in COVID-19. Libraries were prepared by immunoSEQ multiplex PCR; TCRdb keeps only in-frame clonotypes and omits some of them. The sample includes 350,000 to 450,000 clones, roughly 85% of them seen just once. Sequenced input: peripheral blood. The receptors were gathered from a young woman with acute or convalescent COVID-19.

The rearrangement joins TRBV12-5 to TRBJ2-7, with a tentative D call TRBD2 (5 bases). The CDR3 extends over 15 amino acids. The germline V gene encodes CDR1 LGHNT and CDR2 FRNRAP. V was cut by 0 bases and J by 7 bases, with 16 bases left in between. CDR3 sequence: CASGLVLGADWEQYF. CDR3 in DNA: TGTGCTAGTGGTTTGGTCTTAGGAGCGGACTGGGAGCAGTACTTC.

The chain combines TRBV30 with TRBJ2-7, with D possibly TRBD2 on 7 matching bases. Looked up from germline, CDR1 is GTSNPN and CDR2 is SVGIG (reference sequence). The CDR3 is 14 amino acids. With 5 bases removed from V and 3 bases from J, the gap between germline ends came to 17 bases. This CDR3 is CAWGTGAGDYEQYF. The CDR3 DNA follows: TGTGCCTGGGGGACGGGGGCGGGGGACTACGAGCAGTACTTC.

The V call is TRBV7-9, the J call TRBJ1-6, with D perhaps matching TRBD1 (6 bases). The CDR3 covers 16 residues. V shed 6 bases and J shed 0 bases, with 12 bases lying between them. Per the germline V gene, CDR1 is SEHNR and CDR2 is FQNEAQ (reference sequence). CDR3 coding DNA: TGTGCCAGCAGGGGCGAAGGGGGCTCCTATAATTCACCCCTCCACTTT. It specifies CASRGEGGSYNSPLHF.

The CDR3 region has the DNA TGTGCCAGCAGTTCCGGACTAGCGGAATACTTC. Protein sequence: CASSSGLAEYF. The chain links TRBV28 to TRBJ2-7; TRBD2 aligns across 10 bases. The CDR3 is 11 residues long. Losses at the gene ends were 4 bases for V and 13 bases for J; bases not matched to a gene: 4. In germline, CDR1 is MDHEN, CDR2 SYDVKM.

The rearrangement joins TRBV3-1 (or the pseudogene TRBV3-2) to TRBJ2-2; D may be TRBD2 (6 bases). The length of the CDR3 is 14 residues. CDR1 and CDR2 (germline): LGHDT, YNNKEL (reference sequence). Trimming stripped 1 base from V and 5 bases from J, with 8 bases between. The CDR3 loop reads CASSQVRGTGELFF. The CDR3 DNA follows: TGTGCCAGCAGCCAAGTCCGGGGGACCGGGGAGCTGTTTTTT.

CDR3 sequence: CAISPSRGRSYEQYF. CDR3 DNA sequence: TGTGCCATCAGTCCAAGCAGGGGCCGCTCCTACGAGCAGTACTTC. This chain uses TRBV10-3 with TRBJ2-7, with a possible D match to TRBD1 (6 bases). Germline V gives CDR1 ENHRY, CDR2 SYGVKD. The CDR3 contains 15 residues. The V and J ends lost 5 bases and 0 bases respectively, with 14 bases between them.

The chain recombines TRBV9 with TRBJ2-7; D remains unclear. The V end was cut by 3 bases, the J end by 6 bases, with 16 bases between. The CDR3 consists of 14 residues. CDR1 and CDR2 from the germline V gene are SGDLS and YYNGEE. The CDR3 DNA sequence: TGTGCCAGCAGCGCCGATCTCAGGAACGGCGAGCAGTACTTC. Translating gives CASSADLRNGEQYF.

This clone has a single count. This chain connects TRBV12-3 or TRBV12-4 to TRBJ1-1; the D is unclear. The CDR3 has 13 amino acids. Trimming took off 0 bases at V and 1 base at J, with 3 bases between the two ends. Written as DNA, the CDR3 is TGTGCCAGCAGTTTAGCACAGAACACTGAAGCTTTCTTT. Protein: CASSLAQNTEAFF.

The chain uses TRBV10-1 and TRBJ2-2, with D unresolved. The V end was cut by 0 bases, the J end by 5 bases, with 10 bases between. This CDR3 spans 15 amino acids. Per the germline V gene, CDR1 is WNHNN and CDR2 is SYGVQD (reference sequence). The CDR3 DNA follows: TGCGCCAGCAGTGAGTCGCCGACACCAACCGGGGAGCTGTTTTTT. It specifies CASSESPTPTGELFF.

In DNA, the CDR3 is TGTGCCTGCGGGACAGTTAGCAATCAGCCCCAGCATTTT. Its translation is CACGTVSNQPQHF. The rearrangement links TRBV30 to TRBJ1-5; 7 nucleotides match TRBD1. The germline V gene encodes CDR1 GTSNPN and CDR2 SVGIG (reference sequence). V shed 6 bases and J 0 bases; nucleotides not matched to a gene: 2. The CDR3 covers 13 residues.

This clone was seen once. The chain joins TRBV3-1 (or the pseudogene TRBV3-2) to TRBJ2-1; D remains unclear. The CDR3 has 16 amino acids. CDR1 is LGHDT and CDR2 is YNNKEL in the germline V gene (reference sequence). With 1 base removed from V and 0 bases from J, the gap between germline ends came to 10 bases. In DNA form, the CDR3 reads TGTGCCAGCAGCCAAGTGTCTCGAGGCTCCTACAATGAGCAGTTCTTC. Translation gives CASSQVSRGSYNEQFF.

This clone has only one observation. V and J are TRBV30 and TRBJ2-3; no clear D gene. CDR1 is GTSNPN, CDR2 SVGIG, per germline (reference sequence). Trimming shortened V by 0 bases and J by 0 bases, and 4 bases separated the two germline ends. The CDR3 extends over 13 amino acids. This CDR3 reads CAWSVYSTDTQYF. The CDR3 DNA is TGTGCCTGGAGTGTATATAGCACAGATACGCAGTATTTT. The variable domain in full, with the rest retrieved from reference TRBV30 and TRBJ2-3, is SQTIHQWPATLVQPVGSPLSLECTVEGTSNPNLYWYRQAAGRGLQLLFYSVGIGQISSEVPQNLSASRPQDRQFILSSKKLLLSDSGFYLCAWSVYSTDTQYFGPGTRLTVL.

In its sample, this clone was seen a few times. The CDR3 loop is CASSVRAFNYGYTF. In DNA form, the CDR3 reads TGTGCCAGCAGTGTCAGGGCCTTTAACTATGGCTACACCTTC. The chain couples TRBV2 to TRBJ1-2; the D gene is possibly TRBD1 (5 bases). Trimming left V 4 bases short and J 1 base short, with 10 bases between. Germline assignment: CDR1 SNHLY and CDR2 FYNNEI. The length of the CDR3 is 14 residues.

This CDR3 reads CASRGTGVRSEKLFF. CDR3 in DNA: TGTGCCAGCAGGGGGACAGGGGTTAGATCGGAAAAACTGTTTTTT. V is TRBV27 and J is TRBJ1-4; TRBD1 matches at 10 bases. The CDR3 covers 15 residues. Looked up from germline, CDR1 is MNHEY and CDR2 is SMNVEV (reference sequence). Unmatched junction bases numbered 9, after V lost 6 bases and J lost 8 bases.

The genes are TRBV11-2 and TRBJ2-3; 9 bases align to TRBD2. CDR3 length: 18 amino acids. The V gene end was trimmed by 5 bases and the J gene end by 3 bases; junction bases not matched to a gene: 15. The germline CDR1 and CDR2 sequences are SGHAT and FQNNGV. The CDR3 sequence is CASSTGRGGLITTDTQYF. DNA for the CDR3: TGTGCCAGCAGCACGGGGCGGGGGGGCCTTATTACGACAGATACGCAGTATTTT.

The chain has TRBV5-8 and TRBJ1-6; D remains ambiguous. Trimming left V 5 bases short and J 6 bases short, with 9 bases between. Germline CDR1 SGHTS, CDR2 YDEGEE. The CDR3 covers 13 residues. Here the CDR3 DNA reads TGTGCCAGCAGACTGAGGCTTAATTCACCCCTCCACTTT. This gives the protein CASRLRLNSPLHF.

The CDR3 sequence: CASSLVQGPIYEQYF. CDR3 DNA sequence: TGTGCCAGCAGCTTGGTACAGGGCCCTATCTACGAGCAGTACTTC. The chain joins TRBV5-4 to TRBJ2-7, with D tentatively TRBD1 (6 bases). CDR3 length: 15 residues. Germline lookup yields CDR1 SGHNT and CDR2 YYREEE (reference sequence). Deletions cut 0 bases from V and 3 bases from J, with 13 bases between.

CDR3 amino acids: CATSDSGHSTVDTQYF. The CDR3, as DNA: TGTGCCACCAGTGATTCTGGACACTCCACGGTGGATACGCAGTATTTT. The chain recombines TRBV24-1 with TRBJ2-3; possibly TRBD1 for D (5 bases). V lost 2 bases and J lost 6, with 17 bases in between. Germline-derived CDR1 and CDR2 are KGHDR and SFDVKD. The CDR3 spans 16 residues.

This rearrangement joins TRBV19 to TRBJ2-1; 11 positions match TRBD2. CDR3 length equals 17 residues. Trimming at V came to 4 bases and at J to 7 bases, leaving 12 bases not matched to a gene. CDR1 LNHDA and CDR2 SQIVND come from the germline V gene (reference sequence). CDR3 nucleotides: TGTGCCAGTAGTACCCCTATAGCGGGAGGGTCCTGGAATGAGCAGTTCTTC. It translates to CASSTPIAGGSWNEQFF.

The chain carries TRBV19 and TRBJ1-1, with D possibly being TRBD1 (6 bases). V was shortened by 4 bases and J by 1 base, with 16 bases between the two germline ends. The CDR3 is made up of 16 amino acids. Germline V gives CDR1 LNHDA, CDR2 SQIVND (reference sequence). CDR3 DNA: TGTGCCAGTAGTACCCCCAAACAGGGACCGAACACTGAAGCTTTCTTT. Translating gives CASSTPKQGPNTEAFF.

The V and J genes are TRBV21-1 and TRBJ1-1. TRBV21-1 counts as a pseudogene. There are 18 residues in the CDR3. Here the CDR3 reads CASSKEQISEVMNTEAFF. The CDR3 nucleotides are TGTGCCAGCAGCAAAGAACAGATATCGGAGGTGATGAACACTGAAGCTTTCTTT.

The chain couples TRBV2 to TRBJ1-1; TRBD1 is a possible D gene (6 bases). Germline-derived CDR1 and CDR2 are SNHLY and FYNNEI. There are 13 residues in the CDR3. V was cut by 8 bases and J by 0 bases, with 10 bases left in between. CDR3 nucleotides: TGTGCCAGCGGATGGACAGTGAACACTGAAGCTTTCTTT. Translating it yields CASGWTVNTEAFF.

V and J are TRBV30 and TRBJ2-5; 7 bases align to TRBD2. Germline loops: CDR1 GTSNPN, CDR2 SVGIG (reference sequence). V dropped 5 bases and J dropped 5; count of bases not matched to a gene: 8. This CDR3 has 13 residues. CDR3 residues: CAWWAGVGETQYF. The DNA of the CDR3 is TGTGCCTGGTGGGCGGGGGTAGGGGAGACCCAGTACTTC.

This clone has a single count. The rearrangement joins TRBV6-5 to TRBJ2-7; D is undetermined. The CDR3 runs to 12 residues. Trimming took 6 bases from V and 6 from J, leaving 12 bases between them. Germline CDR1 and CDR2: MNHEY and SVGAGI. The CDR3 DNA follows: TGTGCCAGCAGCTATGAACGTAGCGAGCAGTACTTC. Translation gives CASSYERSEQYF.

The chain carries TRBV3-1 (or the pseudogene TRBV3-2) and TRBJ1-1; the match to TRBD1 covers 7 bases. This CDR3 is built from 14 residues. Germline V gene sequence: CDR1 LGHDT, CDR2 YNNKEL (reference sequence). V shed 4 bases, J shed 3 bases, and the junction held 5 bases outside the gene matches. CDR3 in DNA: TGTGCCAGCAGCCGACAGGGATCGTACACTGAAGCTTTCTTT. Protein product: CASSRQGSYTEAFF.

The rearrangement links TRBV21-1 to TRBJ2-2; the listed D gene, TRBD2, was not tested against the DNA. TRBV21-1 is termed a pseudogene. This CDR3 is 19 amino acids long. CDR3 protein: CASSKEKLAGGLNTGELFF. CDR3 nucleotides: TGTGCCAGCAGCAAAGAAAAGCTAGCGGGAGGCCTTAACACCGGGGAGCTGTTTTTT.

This clone was seen more than once but under ten times. The J gene is TRBJ2-1, the V gene TRBV11-3; 7 bases fit TRBD2. Trimming cost V 1 base and J 9 bases; bases outside gene matches: 6. The CDR3 has 14 amino acids. Per germline, CDR1 SGHNT and CDR2 YENEEA. CDR3 sequence reads: CASSLGGTNSEQFF. CDR3 nucleotide sequence: TGTGCCAGCAGCTTAGGGGGGACTAACAGTGAGCAGTTCTTC. The full variable domain, with the rest looked up from reference TRBV11-3 and TRBJ2-1, is EAGVVQSPRYKIIEKKQPVAFWCNPISGHNTLYWYLQNLGQGPELLIRYENEEAVDDSQLPKDRFSAERLKGVDSTLKIQPAELGDSAVYLCASSLGGTNSEQFFGPGTRLTVL.

The V gene is TRBV4-2, the J gene TRBJ2-7, with 7 bases identical to TRBD2. The germline gives CDR1 LGHNA, CDR2 YNFKEQ. The V segment lost 5 bases and the J segment 3 bases; nucleotides outside the gene matches: 7. The CDR3 contains 14 residues. CDR3 sequence reads: CASSGSRTSYEQYF. The DNA of the CDR3 is TGTGCCAGCAGCGGATCTCGGACTAGCTACGAGCAGTACTTC.

This clone was found a few times. This chain joins TRBV27 and TRBJ2-3; 12 positions match TRBD2. Unmatched junction bases numbered 1, after V lost 6 bases and J lost 3 bases. The CDR3 has 14 amino acids. The V gene's germline CDR1 is MNHEY and CDR2 SMNVEV (reference sequence). The CDR3 region has the DNA TGTGCCAGCAGAGGGACTAGCGGGACAGATACGCAGTATTTT. Translation gives CASRGTSGTDTQYF.

This clone has only a few counts. The rearrangement joins TRBV28 to TRBJ2-7; D is unresolved. Per germline, CDR1 MDHEN and CDR2 SYDVKM. The germline V and J ends were trimmed by 1 base and 2 bases, with 9 bases remaining between them. The CDR3 spans 14 residues. The CDR3 loop reads CASSLYGSTYEQYF. Written as DNA, the CDR3 is TGTGCCAGCAGTTTATATGGCAGTACCTACGAGCAGTACTTC.